One sample yielded the 6 T cell receptor beta chains listed below, sequenced in a study of cytomegalovirus exposure and HLA in healthy donors. Vbeta (60) and Jbeta (13) primers were used in the PCR. Using immunoSEQ multiplex PCR, the repertoire was profiled, and TCRdb retains in-frame clones only, with some absent. The data show roughly 150,000 clones, approximately 78% seen once. Specimen: PBMCs. The receptors stem from a male donor in good health and CMV-seronegative.

This clone was observed a few times. The sample has other DNA sequences that encode this CDR3 too. V and J are TRBV7-3 and TRBJ2-2; weak D call: TRBD2 (5 bases). The CDR3 spans 15 residues. The ends were cut back, 5 bases at V and 2 bases at J, with 12 bases in the middle. Germline loops: CDR1 SGHTA, CDR2 FQGTGA. This CDR3 is CASSPRTGNTGELFF. Here the CDR3 DNA reads TGTGCCAGCAGCCCGAGGACGGGAAACACCGGGGAGCTGTTTTTT.

The rearrangement uses TRBV6-6 and TRBJ2-7, with D possibly being TRBD1 (6 bases). The V end lost 6 bases, the J end lost 6 bases, and 24 bases lay between the germline ends. This CDR3 spans 16 amino acids. Germline V lookup: CDR1 MNHNY, CDR2 SVGAGI (reference sequence). CDR3 amino acids: CASSPDLLGGSSEQYF. The CDR3 DNA reads as TGTGCCAGCAGCCCGGACCTCCTAGGGGGTTCGTCCGAGCAGTACTTC.

This sequence joins TRBV18 and TRBJ2-7; TRBD2 is a possible D gene (6 bases). The ends were cut back, 3 bases at V and 1 base at J, with 10 bases in the middle. This CDR3 has 14 residues. CDR1 and CDR2 (germline): KGHSH, LQKENI. The CDR3 nucleotides read TGTGCCAGCTCACCGGCGGGACTTTCCTACGAGCAGTACTTC. As protein: CASSPAGLSYEQYF.

This clone was observed a few times. The V gene is TRBV6-5, the J gene TRBJ2-1; the D gene is possibly TRBD1 (6 bases). There are 13 residues in the CDR3. The V end was cut by 5 bases, the J end by 9 bases, with 14 bases between. The V gene's germline CDR1 is MNHEY and CDR2 SVGAGI. This chain's CDR3 is CASSAQGSAEQFF. The CDR3 nucleotides are TGTGCCAGCAGTGCACAGGGATCGGCTGAGCAGTTCTTC.

This sequence joins TRBV27 and TRBJ2-5, with D perhaps TRBD1 (5 bases). The J call may be faulty, since TRBJ2-7 better matches the DNA end. CDR1 is MNHEY, CDR2 SMNVEV, per germline (reference sequence). This CDR3 region has 15 residues. CDR3 in DNA: TGTGCCAGCAGTTTATCACAGGAAAACTCCTACGAGCAGTACTTC. Protein product: CASSLSQENSYEQYF.

J is TRBJ2-3 and V is TRBV5-6; TRBD2 matches at 10 bases. Looked up from germline, CDR1 is SGHDT and CDR2 is YYEEEE. V lost 2 bases, J lost 4 bases, and 1 base stayed unmatched. This CDR3 region has 14 residues. The CDR3: CASSLGLAADTQYF. CDR3 nucleotides: TGTGCCAGCAGCTTAGGACTAGCGGCAGATACGCAGTATTTT.